These T cell receptor beta chains were read from a single sample in a study of blood T cell repertoires in COVID-19. Profiling relied on immunoSEQ multiplex PCR, and the TCRdb table lists in-frame clones only, not all of them. Among over 130,000 clones listed, 75% to 90% were seen once. The specimen sequenced was PBMCs or T cells enriched from blood (not recorded which). Receptors were obtained from a man in his fifties or sixties in a cohort exposed to, infected with or recovered from COVID-19 (not recorded which). The CDR3 runs from the conserved cysteine through the conserved F or W. Fields, in order: J gene, V gene, D gene, clone size, CDR3 protein, CDR3 DNA. The D gene is left open where the match is weak. Clone size, where shown, is once, few, many, or a class for clones that have expanded.

j_call: TRBJ1-2
v_call: TRBV18
d_call: NA
clone_size: NA
cdr3_aa: CASSPSDSRGYTF
cdr3_nt: TGTGCCAGCTCACCAAGCGATTCGCGGGGCTACACCTTC

j_call: TRBJ1-1
v_call: TRBV30
d_call: NA
clone_size: few
cdr3_aa: CAWSPPRGWWNTEAFF
cdr3_nt: TGTGCCTGGAGTCCCCCCCGGGGGTGGTGGAACACTGAAGCTTTCTTT

j_call: TRBJ2-7
v_call: TRBV2
d_call: NA
clone_size: NA
cdr3_aa: CASHRGGYEQYF
cdr3_nt: TGTGCCAGCCATAGGGGTGGCTACGAGCAGTACTTC

j_call: TRBJ2-7
v_call: TRBV10-1
d_call: NA
clone_size: NA
cdr3_aa: CASSQQTQGEQYF
cdr3_nt: TGCGCCAGCAGTCAACAAACCCAGGGGGAGCAGTACTTC

j_call: TRBJ2-7
v_call: TRBV28
d_call: NA
clone_size: NA
cdr3_aa: CASSTSQGQYF
cdr3_nt: NA

j_call: TRBJ2-3
v_call: TRBV6-5
d_call: NA
clone_size: NA
cdr3_aa: CASSTPGVADTQYF
cdr3_nt: TGTGCCAGCAGTACTCCCGGGGTAGCTGATACGCAGTATTTT

j_call: TRBJ1-2
v_call: TRBV7-2
d_call: TRBD1
clone_size: NA
cdr3_aa: CASSLDRGRNGYTF
cdr3_nt: TGTGCCAGCAGCTTAGACAGGGGGCGGAATGGCTACACCTTC

j_call: TRBJ1-5
v_call: TRBV30
d_call: NA
clone_size: NA
cdr3_aa: CAWSARGNQPQHF
cdr3_nt: TGTGCCTGGAGTGCACGGGGGAATCAGCCCCAGCATTTT

j_call: TRBJ1-5
v_call: TRBV19
d_call: NA
clone_size: NA
cdr3_aa: CASSSLSGESSNQPQHF
cdr3_nt: TGTGCCAGTAGTTCTCTGAGTGGAGAATCAAGCAATCAGCCCCAGCATTTT

j_call: TRBJ1-1
v_call: TRBV25-1
d_call: NA
clone_size: NA
cdr3_aa: CASTRDSRMNTEAFF
cdr3_nt: TGTGCCAGCACCCGGGACTCCAGGATGAACACTGAAGCTTTCTTT

j_call: TRBJ2-2
v_call: TRBV12-3/TRBV12-4
d_call: NA
clone_size: NA
cdr3_aa: CASSFGAGELFF
cdr3_nt: TGTGCCAGCAGTTTCGGAGCCGGGGAGCTGTTTTTT

j_call: TRBJ1-2
v_call: TRBV29-1
d_call: NA
clone_size: NA
cdr3_aa: CSVSRVYGYGYTF
cdr3_nt: TGCAGCGTTTCCAGGGTCTATGGCTATGGCTACACCTTC

j_call: TRBJ1-4
v_call: TRBV3-1/TRBV3-2
d_call: NA
clone_size: NA
cdr3_aa: CASSQVPRGGDEKLFF
cdr3_nt: TGTGCCAGCAGCCAAGTCCCTCGCGGGGGGGATGAAAAACTGTTTTTT

j_call: TRBJ2-5
v_call: TRBV28
d_call: TRBD1
clone_size: NA
cdr3_aa: CASSLVTGVAETQYF
cdr3_nt: TGTGCCAGCAGCCTTGTTACAGGGGTTGCGGAGACCCAGTACTTC

j_call: TRBJ2-7
v_call: TRBV5-8
d_call: TRBD2
clone_size: NA
cdr3_aa: CASSKLLAGVIDEQYF
cdr3_nt: TGTGCCAGCAGTAAACTACTAGCGGGCGTCATCGACGAGCAGTACTTC

j_call: TRBJ2-5
v_call: TRBV5-1
d_call: TRBD1
clone_size: NA
cdr3_aa: CASSYSGQGSETQYF
cdr3_nt: TGCGCCAGCAGTTATTCGGGACAGGGATCAGAGACCCAGTACTTC

j_call: TRBJ1-2
v_call: TRBV19
d_call: TRBD1
clone_size: NA
cdr3_aa: CASRPTGGSTYGYTF
cdr3_nt: TGTGCCAGTAGGCCTACAGGGGGCAGCACCTATGGCTACACCTTC

j_call: TRBJ1-4
v_call: TRBV5-1
d_call: NA
clone_size: NA
cdr3_aa: CASRAPNEKLFF
cdr3_nt: TGCGCCAGCAGGGCCCCCAATGAAAAACTGTTTTTT

j_call: TRBJ2-1
v_call: TRBV9
d_call: NA
clone_size: NA
cdr3_aa: CASSVWGSGEQFF
cdr3_nt: TGTGCCAGCAGCGTATGGGGTTCGGGGGAGCAGTTCTTC